This T cell receptor (beta chain) is drawn from a study of PD-1 blockade in classical Hodgkin lymphoma (dated by TCRdb to 2020 to 2022). Notes on the research overall: Nivolumab dosing was 3 mg/kg intravenously every 2 weeks, continuing until either disease progression or unacceptable toxicity. The study used TCR beta sequencing and CyTOF to define a peripheral blood immune signature of response to PD-1 blockade in classical Hodgkin lymphoma.

The paper's findings and limits, for the study overall: Baseline TCR diversity was reported to be lower in newly diagnosed patients than in healthy donors, and even lower in relapsed/refractory patients. Trial patients achieving complete response had baseline diversity similar to newly diagnosed patients, whereas partial responders and progressors had significantly lower diversity. The study was limited to a single clinical trial cohort, and causes of repertoire differences, possibly disease activity or prior therapy, remained undefined. A significant rise by C4D1 was seen in CD4+ but not CD8+ TCR diversity (p=0.0027 vs p=0.16), with the rise being most apparent in complete responders (p=0.02). Lower diversity was observed in patients in whom nivolumab was started less than 1 year after ASCT, and these patients were excluded from later analyses so that confounding by immune reconstitution would be avoided.

This clone has just one count. The clone's antigen remains unknown. No base quality information exists; no much larger clone differs at one position. The Qiagen DNeasy kit was used to extract genomic DNA from unsorted PBMCs and from the negatively selected CD4+ and CD8+ fractions. TCR beta CDR3 regions were amplified by immunoSEQ multiplex PCR using primers annealing to V and J segments. Amplification bias was minimized using a synthetic immune receptor repertoire, and residual bias was removed computationally after sequencing. The authors' analysis ran thus. Custom Python scripts were used to quantify repertoire diversity as the Shannon entropy index. Unsorted, CD4+ and CD8+ repertoires were examined separately, except in combined analyses, for which CD4+ and CD8+ sequences were merged in silico. Clonal expansion was defined as at least a 2-fold frequency increase after treatment relative to C1D1, with a pseudocount of 0.5 for undetected baseline clones. Clones with 0 or 1 copy at C1D1 were defined as singleton clones, while clones with 2 or more copies were defined as non-singleton clones. By matching protein sequences in sorted samples from the same patient, clones expanded in unsorted samples were annotated as CD4+, CD8+ or unknown. Wilcoxon tests on paired samples were used to test changes in diversity from C1D1 to C4D1. The immuneACCESS repertoire file appears here via TCRdb, limited to in-frame rearrangements. These files lack a portion of the clones; in checked studies, under half of the deficit traces to unresolved V genes, and the cause of the others is not known. V and J calls and clone size come straight from that table; D and trimming were deduced from the DNA. Here the sample has around 90,000 clones; around four fifths occur a single time. The ten largest clonotypes hold about 9.4% of the sample.

Interpreted using the paper, the time point label stands for: cycle 4 day 1 (C4D1), after around six weeks of nivolumab. All trial patients had relapsed after autologous stem cell transplantation, with cohorts A, B and C differing in prior brentuximab vedotin exposure. The trial cohort was composed of about 53 patients with relapsed/refractory classical Hodgkin lymphoma, for whom complete response, partial response or progressive disease was recorded as best overall response. In the multi-cohort phase II CheckMate 205 trial, trial patients received single-agent nivolumab. An independent review committee assessed best overall response using the 2007 International Working Group response criteria. PBMCs from the trial were collected at three points: immediately before nivolumab initiation (C1D1), and during therapy at cycle 2 day 1 and cycle 4 day 1. After peripheral blood was drawn into 8 mL Vacutainer Cell Preparation Tubes, PBMCs were isolated by centrifugation and then cryopreserved.

From cysteine to phenylalanine, the CDR3 is 13 amino acids long. The CDR3 DNA has 39 bases and is translated from base 1. CDR1 and CDR2, looked up from the germline V gene, are ENHRY and SYGVKD. V is pruned by 5 bases and J by 4 bases, leaving 2 bases of the junction without a gene match. The specimen comprised peripheral blood mononuclear cells (PBMCs), sampled before the fourth cycle of nivolumab. Recombination joined TRBV10-3 with TRBJ1-1; 9 bases in the junction line up with TRBD1. The source of this sequence is a human donor with classical Hodgkin lymphoma. The nucleotides are TGTGCCATCAGTAAGGACAGGGGCACTGAAGCTTTCTTT. Its protein is CAISKDRGTEAFF.